What follows are 28 T cell receptor beta chains derived from one specimen sequenced in a study of CXCR3-negative and CXCR3-positive naive CD8 T cells. The authors made the TRB cDNA libraries by 5' RACE using UMI labels. TCRdb reprocessed the 5' RACE reads; each CDR3 protein has one entry and no DNA is given. This table holds approximately 9,700 distinct CDR3 sequences. Sequencing was done on a sample of naive CXCR3- CD8+ T cells from blood. The subset denotes: CD45RO-CCR7+CD27+CD95- naive CD8+ T cells lacking CXCR3 (TNR3-). The receptors come from a human donor in good health. Some clones in this sample may be carry-over from other donors' samples.

Measured by frequency, this clonotype is medium-sized (0.01 to 0.1%). The rearrangement uses TRBV5-1 and TRBJ2-7; the TCRdb call, TRBD2, lacks DNA for checking. The germline CDR1 and CDR2 sequences are SGHRS and YFSETQ. CDR3 size: 14 residues. The CDR3 loop reads CATAETGGWFEQYF.

This clonotype is deemed medium-sized by its frequency. The gene calls are TRBV9 and TRBJ1-2. Germline loops: CDR1 SGDLS, CDR2 YYNGEE. The CDR3 has 17 residues. The CDR3 region is CASSDGERRITNYGYTF.

The V and J genes are TRBV7-9 and TRBJ2-1. Per the germline V gene, CDR1 is SEHNR and CDR2 is FQNEAQ (reference sequence). The CDR3 consists of 13 residues. Here the CDR3 reads CASSSVQPNEQFF.

This clonotype counts as medium-sized (0.01 to 0.1%) by frequency. The genes are TRBV29-1 and TRBJ2-3; TCRdb gives TRBD2 as the D gene, but with no DNA this cannot be confirmed. Germline V gene sequence: CDR1 SQVTM, CDR2 ANQGSEA. The CDR3 length is 13 residues. This CDR3 is CSPAGDLRDTQYF.

The chain is built from TRBV12-3 or TRBV12-4 and TRBJ2-7; the TCRdb D gene call, TRBD1, has no DNA to confirm it. The CDR3 has 17 residues. CDR3: CASSSPTRAGGTYEQYF.

This chain joins TRBV7-9 and TRBJ2-1; the TCRdb D gene call, TRBD2, has no DNA to confirm it. This CDR3 contains 15 residues. The germline V gene has CDR1 SEHNR and CDR2 FQNEAQ (reference sequence). CDR3 region: CASSDEREGYNEQFF.

This clonotype is identified as medium-sized from frequency. The CDR3: CSARWGSGGSYNEQFF. The chain employs TRBV20-1 and TRBJ2-1; the TCRdb call, TRBD2, lacks DNA for checking. This CDR3 is 16 amino acids long. Germline V gene lookup returns CDR1 DFQATT and CDR2 SNEGSKA (reference sequence).

This chain connects TRBV20-1 to TRBJ2-3. The germline gives CDR1 DFQATT, CDR2 SNEGSKA (reference sequence). The CDR3 extends over 16 amino acids. The chain's CDR3 is CSARDSSSGRTDTQYF.

The chain recombines TRBV29-1 with TRBJ2-6. The CDR3 loop spans 13 amino acids. Germline-derived CDR1 and CDR2 are SQVTM and ANQGSEA. CDR3 amino acids: CSVGISGANVLTF.

This clonotype is deemed medium-sized by its frequency. The CDR3 here is CASSQTRVYEQFF. J is TRBJ2-1 and V is TRBV4-1; no DNA is available, so the TRBD2 call from TCRdb remains unchecked. The CDR3 sequence is 13 residues long. Germline CDR1 is MGHRA and CDR2 is YSYEKL.

By frequency, this clonotype registers medium-sized. V gene TRBV4-1 combines with J gene TRBJ1-1. The germline gives CDR1 MGHRA, CDR2 YSYEKL. There are 16 residues in the CDR3. The chain's CDR3 is CASSQETAGQGTEAFF.

The chain recombines TRBV28 with TRBJ1-5; TCRdb gives TRBD1 as the D gene, but with no DNA this cannot be confirmed. Germline V lookup: CDR1 MDHEN, CDR2 SYDVKM. The CDR3 is 14 residues long. The CDR3 reads CASKGPYSNQPQHF.

The J gene is TRBJ2-3, the V gene TRBV29-1; lacking DNA, the TRBD1 call made by TCRdb goes unchecked. The CDR3 loop spans 11 amino acids. CDR1 is SQVTM, CDR2 ANQGSEA, per germline. The chain's CDR3 is CSPTIGATQYF.

This chain links TRBV19 with TRBJ1-1; as DNA is missing, the TRBD1 call by TCRdb cannot be tested. CDR1 and CDR2 from the germline V gene are LNHDA and SQIVND (reference sequence). The CDR3 covers 13 residues. The CDR3 protein is CASSSTGVTEAFF.

The genes are TRBV19 and TRBJ2-1; TCRdb selects TRBD2, and the lack of DNA leaves this call unchecked. Germline CDR1 reads LNHDA; CDR2 reads SQIVND (reference sequence). This CDR3 is built from 12 residues. The CDR3 region is CASWDSGNEQFF. The variable domain in full, with the rest retrieved from reference TRBV19 and TRBJ2-1, is DGGITQSPKYLFRKEGQNVTLSCEQNLNHDAMYWYRQDPGQGLRLIYYSQIVNDFQKGDIAEGYSVSREKKESFPLTVTSAQKNPTAFYLCASWDSGNEQFFGPGTRLTVL.

The chain joins TRBV28 to TRBJ2-5. Germline CDR1 and CDR2: MDHEN and SYDVKM. This CDR3 has 13 amino acids. The CDR3 sequence is CASSFIQLETQYF.

The rearrangement uses TRBV7-9 and TRBJ2-3. Germline loops: CDR1 SEHNR, CDR2 FQNEAQ (reference sequence). CDR3 size: 15 residues. This CDR3 reads CASSRPTESTDTQYF.

This clonotype is medium-sized (0.01 to 0.1%) by frequency. The chain combines TRBV27 with TRBJ2-7; checking the TCRdb D call of TRBD2 is not possible without DNA. Germline V gives CDR1 MNHEY, CDR2 SMNVEV (reference sequence). The CDR3 consists of 17 residues. The CDR3 sequence is CASSSTGGTSGDYEQYF.

This chain connects TRBV20-1 to TRBJ2-5. This CDR3 has 13 residues. Germline assignment: CDR1 DFQATT and CDR2 SNEGSKA (reference sequence). The CDR3 region is CSAAQENQETQYF.

The rearrangement joins TRBV28 to TRBJ2-1; TCRdb's assignment of TRBD1 cannot be checked, as there is no DNA. This CDR3 has 15 residues. CDR1 and CDR2 (germline): MDHEN, SYDVKM. The CDR3 reads CASTPSGFAYNEQFF.

The chain employs TRBV4-1 and TRBJ2-3; TCRdb's D call of TRBD2 is untestable without DNA. Germline lookup yields CDR1 MGHRA and CDR2 YSYEKL. The CDR3 sequence is 14 residues long. The CDR3 loop is CASRAAGGTDTQYF.

This sequence joins TRBV9 and TRBJ2-1; TCRdb lists TRBD2, though no DNA is available to test this call. Germline lookup yields CDR1 SGDLS and CDR2 YYNGEE. This CDR3 region has 15 residues. The CDR3 region is CASSVLAGDYNEQFF.

This clonotype shows up as medium-sized by frequency. The chain links TRBV12-3 or TRBV12-4 to TRBJ2-3; TCRdb outputs TRBD1, but without DNA this stays unchecked. There are 15 residues in the CDR3. The CDR3 region is CASTRGTGLQDTQYF.

The V call is TRBV2, the J call TRBJ2-3; TCRdb indicates TRBD2, and absent DNA this call remains unverified. The length of the CDR3 is 12 residues. CDR1 and CDR2 from the germline V gene are SNHLY and FYNNEI. CDR3 amino acids: CARPEGDGTQYF.

Frequency places this clonotype as medium-sized. V and J are TRBV9 and TRBJ2-5; TCRdb outputs TRBD1, but without DNA this stays unchecked. Germline CDR1 and CDR2: SGDLS and YYNGEE. This CDR3 contains 14 residues. The CDR3 protein is CASSPHEGGETQYF.

This clonotype shows up as medium-sized (0.01 to 0.1%) by frequency. The genes are TRBV29-1 and TRBJ2-7; TCRdb designates TRBD2, a call that cannot be tested without DNA. Germline V CDR1 and CDR2: SQVTM, ANQGSEA. There are 14 residues in the CDR3. The CDR3 protein is CSVEGLAGVREQYF.

By frequency, this clonotype is medium-sized (0.01 to 0.1%). The J gene is TRBJ1-1, the V gene TRBV19. CDR1 LNHDA and CDR2 SQIVND come from the germline V gene (reference sequence). This CDR3 region has 14 residues. The CDR3 spells CASSMRPPNTEAFF.

V usage is TRBV20-1 and J usage is TRBJ2-1; TCRdb picks TRBD1, but there is no DNA to check that call. Germline CDR1 and CDR2: DFQATT and SNEGSKA (reference sequence). The CDR3 is 13 amino acids. The CDR3 is CSARSPDFNEQFF.